This T cell receptor beta chain was identified during a study of control samples from healthy donors and cancer patients. The CDR3 contains 17 residues. In germline, CDR1 is SGHNT, CDR2 YYREEE (reference sequence). The V segment lost 0 bases and the J segment 2 bases; nucleotides outside the gene matches: 4. TCRdb's table, derived via immunoSEQ multiplex PCR, lists solely in-frame clones and lacks some. The sample contains 150,000 or so clones, over 90% of which appear only once. The TCR comes from a man aged 45-60 years in good health. V is TRBV5-4 and J is TRBJ2-5, with 13 bases that match TRBD2. The sequenced sample was blood. The CDR3 protein is CASSLATSGRLQETQYF. The CDR3 DNA sequence: TGTGCCAGCAGCTTGGCGACTAGCGGGAGGCTACAAGAGACCCAGTACTTC.